The present TCR beta chain was sequenced within a study of T cell responses to AZD1222 COVID-19 vaccine listed by TCRdb under 2021. Turning to the overall study: AZD1222 recipients with second doses at about 4 weeks or about 12 weeks were pooled, because spike-specific TCR depth and breadth did not differ between schedules. TCR sequencing was performed for 230 to 250 trial participants, of whom about 200 were given two doses of AZD1222 and some 25 were given two doses of MenACWY control vaccine. Trial participants were enrolled by age into 18-55, 56-69 and 70-plus year subgroups, with about 150, 28 and 57 TCR-sequenced participants respectively.

Remarks on this clone: The target of this receptor is not known. No much larger clone exists at a distance of one base, and base qualities are not known.

From a lookup of the germline V gene, CDR1 and CDR2 are SGHVS and FQNEAQ. Clipping removes 1 base from V and 7 bases from J, with 12 as the unmatched junction base count. The CDR3 has 16 amino acids, counting the end cysteine and phenylalanine. The only DNA kept is the CDR3, 48 bases in frame from the first base. Summary of the overall study and its limitations: Most participants were white British and females outnumbered males, and the authors suggested that clonal diversity may have been underestimated. After two AZD1222 doses, both the breadth and the depth of spike-specific TCRs were significantly higher than at day 0 and than in MenACWY recipients. Conclusions about previously exposed vaccinees were limited because only a handful of AZD1222 recipients were SARS-CoV-2 seropositive at baseline. The 56-69-year group was small, and its depth increase did not reach significance, likely because of low power. Epitopes outside the regions mutated in the B.1.351 and B.1.1.7 variants were reportedly recognized by nearly half of the unique spike-specific TCRs. Vaccine-associated CD4 TCRs spanned the whole spike protein, with dominant responses in regions 160-218 and 743-854. Because no samples from the day 14 peak response were available, repertoires could be characterized only after the peak T cell response.

The CDR3 regions of human TCRbeta chains were analyzed by immunosequencing. In the source study's methods: TCRs in the repertoires were matched against a reference library of SARS-CoV-2-specific TCRs that had been generated with the MIRA antigen-specificity platform. Breadth meant the fraction of unique TCRs that were SARS-CoV-2-associated, whereas depth meant the fraction of total T cells that were SARS-CoV-2-associated. Using the MIRA data, each spike-specific TCR was mapped to the spike region that the TCR reacts to and placed in a CD4 or CD8 class. Log10-transformed breadth and depth values were compared by one-way ANOVA with Sidak's multiple comparisons tests. In its TCRdb copy, this immuneACCESS table keeps in-frame sequences only and misses some clones. Where compared with another copy, unresolved V genes explain less than half of these, and the others have no known cause. V and J calls and clone size are given by that table; D and trimming were obtained from the DNA. For this sample the table gives about 130,000 clones, of which 80% to 90% were detected only once. About 1.5% of the sample is taken by the ten largest.

The time point label for this specimen denotes: baseline before first vaccination. Vaccinee samples came from UK trials COV001 and COV002, including a single-blind randomized controlled phase 2/3 trial of AZD1222 (ChAdOx1 nCoV-19) in healthy adults. For TCRbeta chain sequencing, PBMC samples from trial participants were taken at day 0 and at day 28 after the second dose. The sequenced sample was peripheral blood, obtained on day 0 of AZD1222 vaccination. The sequence was collected from an adult in good health. The sequence links TRBV7-8 to TRBJ1-2; 7 bases in between match TRBD1. The DNA sequence reads TGTGCCAGCAGCTTAGTGGCAGGGGGTATTGTAACTGGCTACACCTTC. Its protein is CASSLVAGGIVTGYTF.